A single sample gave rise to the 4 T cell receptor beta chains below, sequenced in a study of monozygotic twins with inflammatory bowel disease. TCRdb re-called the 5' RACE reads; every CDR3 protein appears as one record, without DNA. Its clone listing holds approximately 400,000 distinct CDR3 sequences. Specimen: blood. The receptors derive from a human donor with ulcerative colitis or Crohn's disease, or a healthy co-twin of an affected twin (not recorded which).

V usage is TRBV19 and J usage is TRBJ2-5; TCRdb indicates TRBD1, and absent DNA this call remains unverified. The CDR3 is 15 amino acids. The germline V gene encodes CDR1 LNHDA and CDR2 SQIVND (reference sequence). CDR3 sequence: CASSKDRATQETQYF.

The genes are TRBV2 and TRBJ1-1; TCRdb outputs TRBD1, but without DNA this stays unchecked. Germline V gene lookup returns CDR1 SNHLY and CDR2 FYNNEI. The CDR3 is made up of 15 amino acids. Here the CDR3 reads CASSPSGTGNTEAFF.

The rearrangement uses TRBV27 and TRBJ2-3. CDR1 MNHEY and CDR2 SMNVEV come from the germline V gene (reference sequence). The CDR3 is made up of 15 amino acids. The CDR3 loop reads CASSTLQANTDTQYF.

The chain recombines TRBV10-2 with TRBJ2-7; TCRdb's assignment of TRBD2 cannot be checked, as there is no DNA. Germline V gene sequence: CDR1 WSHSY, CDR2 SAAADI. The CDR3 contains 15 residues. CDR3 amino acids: CASRRLAGELYEQYF.